Following are 9 T cell receptor beta chains from one sample sequenced in a study of blood T cell repertoires in COVID-19. Repertoires were generated with immunoSEQ multiplex PCR, while TCRdb's copy carries only in-frame clones and drops some. The sample lists about 12,000 clones; around 90% were seen once. Sequenced input: peripheral blood. Receptors were obtained from a woman in her 70s with active COVID-19.

The rearrangement links TRBV28 to TRBJ1-4; D is unresolved. V was shortened by 2 bases and J by 7 bases, with 14 bases between the two germline ends. The CDR3 covers 15 residues. Germline V CDR1 and CDR2: MDHEN, SYDVKM. The CDR3 reads CASSLDYGLAEKLFF. In nucleotides, the CDR3 is TGTGCCAGCAGTTTAGATTATGGACTGGCTGAAAAACTGTTTTTT.

The rearrangement links TRBV2 to TRBJ1-5; D gene ambiguous. The CDR3 is 13 residues long. V was cut by 2 bases and J by 7 bases, with 9 bases left in between. Germline-derived CDR1 and CDR2 are SNHLY and FYNNEI. This CDR3 reads CASSENGGQPQHF. Written as DNA, the CDR3 is TGTGCCAGCAGTGAAAACGGAGGCCAGCCCCAGCATTTT. Full variable domain (outside the CDR3, taken from reference TRBV2 and TRBJ1-5): EPEVTQTPSHQVTQMGQEVILRCVPISNHLYFYWYRQILGQKVEFLVSFYNNEISEKSEIFDDQFSVERPDGSNFTLKIRSTKLEDSAMYFCASSENGGQPQHFGDGTRLSIL.

This chain links TRBV5-6 with TRBJ1-1; TRBD1 matches at 9 bases. The CDR3 spans 15 residues. Losses at the gene ends were 4 bases for V and 3 bases for J; bases not matched to a gene: 7. Germline-derived CDR1 and CDR2 are SGHDT and YYEEEE. CDR3 amino acids: CASSALGQGDTEAFF. The CDR3 DNA is TGTGCCAGCAGCGCCCTGGGACAGGGAGACACTGAAGCTTTCTTT.

The chain carries TRBV6-2 or TRBV6-3 and TRBJ2-7, with 7 bases fitting TRBD2. The V and J ends lost 5 bases and 3 bases, in that order; junction bases with no gene match: 4. The CDR3 has 13 amino acids. Germline CDR1 reads MNHEY; CDR2 reads SVGEGT. The CDR3 spells CASSPGLRYEQYF. DNA for the CDR3: TGTGCCAGCAGTCCGGGACTACGCTACGAGCAGTACTTC.

The rearrangement joins TRBV24-1 to TRBJ2-1; 15 nucleotides line up with TRBD2. Trimming removed 0 bases from V and 12 bases from J; junction bases left unmatched: 5. The length of the CDR3 is 16 residues. The germline gives CDR1 KGHDR, CDR2 SFDVKD. The chain's CDR3 is CATSDLEGLAGGRQFF. The DNA for the CDR3 is TGTGCCACCAGTGATTTGGAGGGACTAGCGGGAGGACGGCAGTTCTTC.

The rearrangement joins TRBV28 to TRBJ2-7, with a weak D call TRBD2 (5 bases). CDR3 length: 14 amino acids. V lost 10 bases to trimming and J lost 0 bases, with 16 bases between them. Germline V gives CDR1 MDHEN, CDR2 SYDVKM. In DNA, the CDR3 is TGTGCCACCGGAGGCGCCGGCGGCTCCTACGAGCAGTACTTC. It codes for CATGGAGGSYEQYF.

The chain carries TRBV28 and TRBJ2-1, with a tentative D call TRBD2 (6 bases). The germline V gene has CDR1 MDHEN and CDR2 SYDVKM. V was clipped by 5 bases and J by 5 bases, with 13 bases between them. The CDR3 runs to 14 residues. CDR3 coding DNA: TGTGCCAGCAGTCCGCGACTAGTTAACAATGAGCAGTTCTTC. Its translation: CASSPRLVNNEQFF.

This chain uses TRBV6-2 or TRBV6-3 with TRBJ2-1; 8 bases line up with TRBD1. Germline V lookup: CDR1 MNHEY, CDR2 SVGEGT. With V trimmed by 6 bases and J by 2 bases, 6 bases remained unmatched. The CDR3 runs to 15 residues. Here the CDR3 reads CASSLTGVPYNEQFF. The CDR3, as DNA: TGTGCCAGCAGCCTGACAGGGGTCCCCTACAATGAGCAGTTCTTC.

V and J are TRBV11-2 and TRBJ2-7; the D gene is possibly TRBD1 (6 bases). Per the germline V gene, CDR1 is SGHAT and CDR2 is FQNNGV. The V end was cut by 7 bases, the J end by 2 bases, with 18 bases between. The CDR3 spans 15 residues. For the CDR3, the DNA is TGTGCCAGCACCACAGTCGGGGCAGGGGCCTACGAGCAGTACTTC. This translates into CASTTVGAGAYEQYF.